Below, one T cell receptor beta chain is given with its context. TCRdb's table, derived via immunoSEQ multiplex PCR, lists solely in-frame clones and lacks some. This sample has 40,000 to 60,000 clones, with roughly 94% found just once. The record originates from a study of cytomegalovirus exposure and HLA in healthy donors. The overall study: The same platform as the roughly 670 first-cohort repertoires was used for the 95 to 150 validation repertoires, a later analysis reported.

Germline V lookup: CDR1 SQVTM, CDR2 ANQGSEA. The CDR3 is made up of 13 amino acids. The ends were cut back, 4 bases at V and 0 bases at J, with 8 bases in the middle. The rearrangement uses TRBV29-1 and TRBJ2-3; the D is unclear. The sample taken for sequencing was PBMCs. The sequence was obtained from a woman younger than 35 in good health and CMV-seropositive. The CDR3 loop is CSVAGISTDTQYF. The CDR3 nucleotides are TGCAGCGTTGCGGGTATAAGCACAGATACGCAGTATTTT.